This T cell receptor (beta chain) is drawn from a study of blood T cell repertoires in COVID-19. In the study overall: Acute-phase and convalescent COVID-19 samples originated in the United States, Italy and Spain. The analysed material was cDNA or gDNA that came from T cells, B-cell-depleted T cells, or PBMCs.

In the original workflow: Researchers report that nucleated cell counts were estimated from reference gene primer amplification. Profiled with immunoSEQ multiplex PCR; TCRdb holds only in-frame clones, not every one. From that table come the V and J calls and clone size; the DNA was used to work out D and trimming. The repertoire holds about 190,000 clones, with more than 85% as singletons. The V gene's germline CDR1 is SGHAT and CDR2 FQNNGV. Trimming removed 4 bases from V and 2 bases from J, with 18 bases in between. The CDR3 is 16 amino acids. This receptor was taken from a man aged 30 to 39 with acute or convalescent COVID-19. The chain employs TRBV11-2 and TRBJ2-7; TRBD1 is a possible D gene (6 bases). The sample taken for sequencing was peripheral blood. For the CDR3, the DNA is TGTGCCAGCAGCTCACGCCCGGGACACCAAGCCTACGAGCAGTACTTC. As protein: CASSSRPGHQAYEQYF.